This T cell receptor (beta chain) was profiled in a study of blood T cell repertoires in COVID-19. Looking at the study overall: From T cells, B-cell-depleted T cells, or PBMCs came the material, which was cDNA or gDNA.

TCRdb keeps only in-frame clones here, not all; method: immunoSEQ multiplex PCR. The sample shows around 260,000 clones, around 80% of them seen only once. With V trimmed by 3 bases and J by 6 bases, 2 bases remained unmatched. This CDR3 is built from 14 residues. Per germline, CDR1 SGDLS and CDR2 YYNGEE. Source material: PBMCs or T cells enriched from blood (not recorded which). The sequence was obtained from a man aged 25-40 years with acute COVID-19. The rearrangement links TRBV9 to TRBJ2-4; 11 bases are shared with TRBD1. The CDR3 DNA reads TGTGCCAGCAGCGCCGGGACAGGGGGAAACATTCAGTACTTC. Its protein is CASSAGTGGNIQYF.